This TCR beta chain was identified in a study of T cells after yellow fever vaccination. Study-level points and caveats: The study re-detected most primary-vaccination clones after the booster (around 96% CD4, 88% CD8). Though weaker, the secondary response peaked faster, on day 5 versus 15.

CDR1 and CDR2 (germline): SGHRS, YFSETQ. CDR3 length: 13 amino acids. Trimming shortened V by 0 bases and J by 4 bases, and 8 bases separated the two germline ends. In its sample, this clonotype was seen many times. What it recognizes is unknown. Production of TCR cDNA was by 5'RACE template switching, which also added a universal primer site and UMIs. Using its own MiXCR run on the 5' RACE reads, TCRdb lists one record per CDR3 protein. In the table there are a few hundred thousand distinct CDR3 sequences, approximately 6.7% of which are singletons. The V gene is TRBV5-1, the J gene TRBJ2-7; D not resolved. Sample: CD4+ T cells sorted from PBMCs, taken on the day of the yellow fever booster vaccination. The receptor's source is a man aged 25 to 40 who received the YFV17D yellow fever vaccine. The CDR3, as DNA: TGCGCCAGCAGCTTGGCCGATATATACGAGCAGTACTTC. Its translation: CASSLADIYEQYF.